This T cell receptor beta chain was obtained from a study of STAT5B mutations in CD4+ large granular lymphocyte leukemia. Across the study: The CDR3 'QG' motif was associated with a particular HLA allele among healthy donors.

General study results and limits: CD4-sorted patient repertoires seemed more clonal than healthy CD4+ repertoires.

With respect to this clone: What it binds is not known.

Germline lookup yields CDR1 MNHNS and CDR2 SASEGT. V dropped 1 base and J dropped 4; count of bases not matched to a gene: 8. The CDR3 has 16 amino acids. The survey-level immunoSEQ assay was used. In the source study's methods: Lowest detectable productive clonotype frequency was 2.59 x 10-5. Generated by immunoSEQ multiplex PCR, the TCRdb table keeps only in-frame clones and is missing some. That table supplies the V and J calls and clone size; D and trimming were determined from the DNA. The repertoire includes more than 45,000 clones, about 70% of them detected once, and less than 2% sits in the top ten.

The TCR sequence derives from a human donor in good health. Source material: CD4+ T cells from blood buffy coats. The rearrangement links TRBV6-1 to TRBJ1-1; 8 bases are shared with TRBD1. DNA of the CDR3: TGTGCCAGCAGTGAAGACTACAGGGGGGTCGGCACTGAAGCTTTCTTT. This codes for CASSEDYRGVGTEAFF.